Below, 17 T cell receptor beta chains from the same sample are listed, as sequenced in a study of blood T cell repertoires in COVID-19. TCRdb's table, derived via immunoSEQ multiplex PCR, lists solely in-frame clones and lacks some. The sample includes some 190,000 clones, 80% to 90% of them seen just once. Sample: peripheral blood. The receptors come from a man aged 18 to 35 with active or convalescent COVID-19.

The rearrangement links TRBV15 to TRBJ2-1; tentative D call: TRBD2 (5 bases). The CDR3 has 16 amino acids. The germline CDR1 and CDR2 sequences are LNHNV and YYDKDF (reference sequence). Trimming left V 0 bases short and J 5 bases short, with 14 bases between. The CDR3: CATSRDPSSWDNEQFF. CDR3 nucleotides: TGTGCCACCAGCAGAGATCCTAGCTCTTGGGACAATGAGCAGTTCTTC.

This clone was seen a handful of times. The chain joins TRBV27 to TRBJ2-6; the D gene is possibly TRBD2 (5 bases). CDR1 and CDR2 (germline): MNHEY, SMNVEV (reference sequence). V shed 5 bases and J shed 0 bases, with 8 bases lying between them. The CDR3 covers 15 residues. CDR3 sequence (DNA): TGTGCCAGCAGTAAAGAGGGCTCTGGGGCCAACGTCCTGACTTTC. It specifies CASSKEGSGANVLTF.

The V and J genes are TRBV28 and TRBJ2-1; 9 bases are shared with TRBD2. The germline V gene has CDR1 MDHEN and CDR2 SYDVKM. This CDR3 contains 15 residues. J lost 8 bases, V lost 5 bases, and 10 bases had no gene match. The CDR3 region is CASSRRLAGVYEQFF. The CDR3 DNA reads TGTGCCAGCAGTCGTCGTTTAGCGGGAGTCTATGAGCAGTTCTTC.

The V and J genes are TRBV27 and TRBJ2-1, with 9 bases aligning to TRBD2. CDR1 is MNHEY, CDR2 SMNVEV, per germline (reference sequence). Unmatched junction bases numbered 1, after V lost 3 bases and J lost 4 bases. This CDR3 spans 14 amino acids. The CDR3 sequence is CASSFLAGYNEQFF. The CDR3 coding sequence is TGTGCCAGCAGTTTCCTAGCGGGATACAATGAGCAGTTCTTC.

This clone was found a few times. The same CDR3 is also encoded by other DNA sequences in this sample. CDR3 sequence (DNA): TGCGCCAGCAGCCAAGAGGGGGAGGGAGAGACCCAGTACTTC. As protein: CASSQEGEGETQYF. The genes are TRBV4-1 and TRBJ2-5; 7 bases are shared with TRBD2. The CDR3 runs 14 residues. Looked up from germline, CDR1 is MGHRA and CDR2 is YSYEKL. V lost 0 bases and J lost 4; bases outside the gene matches: 2.

The V and J genes are TRBV9 and TRBJ2-2; 10 bases map to TRBD2. The V and J ends lost 4 bases and 6 bases, in that order; junction bases with no gene match: 18. This CDR3 contains 19 residues. The V gene's germline CDR1 is SGDLS and CDR2 YYNGEE. Here the CDR3 reads CASSTNLHLAGERSGELFF. CDR3 DNA: TGTGCCAGCAGCACCAACCTACACCTAGCGGGAGAAAGGTCCGGGGAGCTGTTTTTT. Full variable domain (rest looked up from reference TRBV9 and TRBJ2-2): DSGVTQTPKHLITATGQRVTLRCSPRSGDLSVYWYQQSLDQGLQFLIQYYNGEERAKGNILERFSAQQFPDLHSELNLSSLELGDSALYFCASSTNLHLAGERSGELFFGEGSRLTVL.

This chain joins TRBV4-3 and TRBJ2-2, with TRBD1 matching 7 bases. In germline, CDR1 is LGHNA, CDR2 YSLEER. The CDR3 is 16 residues long. V lost 3 bases and J lost 8; bases outside the gene matches: 12. The CDR3 DNA reads TGCGCCAGCAGCCAGGATGCACAGGGGAGTTATGGGGAGCTGTTTTTT. Its protein is CASSQDAQGSYGELFF.

This sequence joins TRBV7-8 and TRBJ1-3; D unclear. CDR3 size: 15 residues. Trimming took 5 bases from V and 3 from J, leaving 14 bases between them. The germline V gene encodes CDR1 SGHVS and CDR2 FQNEAQ. CDR3 protein: CASSPVLSVGNTIYF. CDR3 sequence (DNA): TGTGCCAGCAGCCCTGTTCTTAGCGTTGGAAACACCATATATTTT.

The chain has TRBV5-1 and TRBJ2-2, with TRBD2 identical over 7 bases. V was clipped by 10 bases and J by 0 bases; unmatched bases: 9. CDR3 length equals 15 residues. From germline, CDR1 is SGHRS and CDR2 YFSETQ. In nucleotides, the CDR3 is TGCGCCTGGGGGTCTAGCGGAACGAACACCGGGGAGCTGTTTTTT. Amino acid sequence: CAWGSSGTNTGELFF.

The CDR3 region is CASSLARGGSTTEAFF. The DNA for the CDR3 is TGTGCCAGCAGCTTAGCGCGGGGCGGTTCTACAACTGAAGCTTTCTTT. The rearrangement joins TRBV7-6 to TRBJ1-1; D might be TRBD1 (5 bases). V gave up 0 bases and J gave up 5 bases, with 16 bases separating them. The CDR3 spans 16 residues. Germline CDR1 and CDR2: SGHVS and FNYEAQ.

This chain joins TRBV28 and TRBJ2-1; 11 bases align to TRBD2. With V trimmed by 7 bases and J by 7 bases, 6 bases remained unmatched. Per germline, CDR1 MDHEN and CDR2 SYDVKM. The CDR3 contains 14 residues. The CDR3 here is CASITSGRVNEQFF. CDR3 DNA: TGTGCCAGCATAACTAGCGGGAGAGTTAATGAGCAGTTCTTC.

The V call is TRBV3-1 (or the pseudogene TRBV3-2), the J call TRBJ1-6; D not certain. V was trimmed by 3 bases and J by 0 bases, leaving 12 bases between them. There are 17 residues in the CDR3. The germline V gene has CDR1 LGHDT and CDR2 YNNKEL (reference sequence). CDR3 sequence: CASSQYLLSSYNSPLHF. The DNA for the CDR3 is TGTGCCAGCAGCCAGTATCTGCTGAGCTCCTATAATTCACCCCTCCACTTT.

The chain employs TRBV5-8 and TRBJ2-6, with D perhaps matching TRBD2 (5 bases). The CDR3 extends over 15 amino acids. The germline gives CDR1 SGHTS, CDR2 YDEGEE. Trimming left V 2 bases short and J 4 bases short, with 10 bases between. DNA for the CDR3: TGTGCCAGCAGCTTAATCGGGGTCGGGGCCAACGTCCTGACTTTC. Residues: CASSLIGVGANVLTF.

The chain uses TRBV7-2 and TRBJ2-3, with D possibly being TRBD2 (6 bases). Germline assignment: CDR1 SGHTA and CDR2 FQGNSA. Trimming removed 0 bases from V and 4 bases from J, with 14 bases in between. The CDR3 is made up of 16 amino acids. The CDR3 here is CASSLARGWGSDTQYF. For the CDR3, the DNA is TGTGCCAGCAGCTTAGCCCGGGGGTGGGGATCAGATACGCAGTATTTT. Filled out from reference TRBV7-2 and TRBJ2-3, the complete variable domain reads GAGVSQSPSNKVTEKGKDVELRCDPISGHTALYWYRQSLGQGLEFLIYFQGNSAPDKSGLPSDRFSAERTGGSVSTLTIQRTQQEDSAVYLCASSLARGWGSDTQYFGPGTRLTVL.

V is TRBV4-1 and J is TRBJ2-7; 13 nucleotides agree with TRBD2. The germline gives CDR1 MGHRA, CDR2 YSYEKL. Losses at the gene ends were 1 base for V and 4 bases for J; bases not matched to a gene: 22. This CDR3 has 22 residues. The CDR3: CASSQVGPLTSGRAGLAYEQYF. As DNA, the CDR3 is TGCGCCAGCAGCCAAGTAGGACCCTTAACTAGCGGGAGGGCAGGTCTTGCTTACGAGCAGTACTTC.

The chain couples TRBV12-5 to TRBJ1-2, with TRBD1 identical over 7 bases. Germline V gene lookup returns CDR1 LGHNT and CDR2 FRNRAP. This CDR3 is 15 amino acids long. The trim removed 1 base at V and 6 bases at J, leaving 8 bases unmatched. This CDR3 reads CASGLGRDSLNGYTF. The CDR3 nucleotides are TGTGCTAGTGGTTTGGGACGGGACAGTCTGAATGGCTACACCTTC.

The rearrangement links TRBV5-4 to TRBJ2-7; TRBD2 matches 13 bases. The CDR3 sequence is 15 residues long. With V trimmed by 4 bases and J by 0 bases, 1 base remained unmatched. CDR1 is SGHNT, CDR2 YYREEE, per germline (reference sequence). CDR3 DNA sequence: TGTGCCAGCAGCCGGACTAGCGGGAGCTCCTACGAGCAGTACTTC. Its protein is CASSRTSGSSYEQYF.